These 5 T cell receptor beta chains came from one sample sequenced in a study of blood T cell repertoires in COVID-19. The protocol was immunoSEQ multiplex PCR, while the TCRdb copy is restricted to in-frame clones and leaves out a portion. The table has approximately 79,000 clones, around 89% seen once. The sequencing input was peripheral blood. The receptors were sampled from a man between 60 and 75 years old with acute or convalescent COVID-19.

The chain combines TRBV6-6 with TRBJ2-1; D gene ambiguous. CDR1 is MNHNY, CDR2 SVGAGI, per germline (reference sequence). V shed 4 bases and J shed 9 bases, with 16 bases lying between them. This CDR3 has 14 amino acids. As DNA, the CDR3 is TGTGCCAGCAGTTCTCGGTGGCTAGAGGCTGAGCAGTTCTTC. Translating it yields CASSSRWLEAEQFF.

The chain combines TRBV5-1 with TRBJ2-5; 13 bases line up with TRBD2. The germline V gene encodes CDR1 SGHRS and CDR2 YFSETQ. The CDR3 loop spans 16 amino acids. With 3 bases clipped from V and 5 bases from J, the junction kept 7 bases outside the gene matches. This CDR3 is CASSSRTSGGRETQYF. DNA of the CDR3: TGCGCCAGCAGCTCCCGGACTAGCGGGGGCCGGGAGACCCAGTACTTC.

This sequence joins TRBV18 and TRBJ2-7; 7 nucleotides match TRBD2. The germline gives CDR1 KGHSH, CDR2 LQKENI. The CDR3 totals 12 residues. The J segment lost 7 bases and the V segment lost 3 bases, leaving 3 bases of the junction unmatched. In DNA form, the CDR3 reads TGTGCCAGCTCACCTGGGGGGGGAGAGCAGTACTTC. It codes for CASSPGGGEQYF.

The V call is TRBV12-5, the J call TRBJ2-2; maybe TRBD1 (6 bases). V was trimmed by 0 bases and J by 1 base, leaving 9 bases between them. Germline V gene lookup returns CDR1 LGHNT and CDR2 FRNRAP. The CDR3 loop spans 16 amino acids. The CDR3 loop reads CASGLVQGQNTGELFF. As DNA, the CDR3 is TGTGCTAGTGGTTTGGTACAGGGCCAGAACACCGGGGAGCTGTTTTTT.

The chain is built from TRBV3-1 (or the pseudogene TRBV3-2) and TRBJ1-5; D might be TRBD1 (5 bases). CDR1 is LGHDT, CDR2 YNNKEL, per germline (reference sequence). The CDR3 is 15 residues long. The germline V and J ends were trimmed by 0 bases and 7 bases, with 13 bases remaining between them. The CDR3 is CASSQDLPGPQPQHF. The CDR3 region has the DNA TGTGCCAGCAGCCAAGATCTGCCAGGGCCGCAGCCCCAGCATTTT.